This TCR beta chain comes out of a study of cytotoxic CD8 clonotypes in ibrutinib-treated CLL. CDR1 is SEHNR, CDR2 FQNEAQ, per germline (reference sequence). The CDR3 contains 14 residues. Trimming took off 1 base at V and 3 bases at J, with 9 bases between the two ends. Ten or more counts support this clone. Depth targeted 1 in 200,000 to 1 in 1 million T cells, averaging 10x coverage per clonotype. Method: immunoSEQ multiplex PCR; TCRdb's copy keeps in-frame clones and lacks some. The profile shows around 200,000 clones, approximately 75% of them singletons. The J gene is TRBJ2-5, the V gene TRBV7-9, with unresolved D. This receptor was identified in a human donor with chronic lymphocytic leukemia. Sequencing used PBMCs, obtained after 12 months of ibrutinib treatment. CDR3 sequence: CASSLGLREETQYF. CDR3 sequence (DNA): TGTGCCAGCAGCTTAGGGCTCAGAGAAGAGACCCAGTACTTC.